Each of the 10 T cell receptor beta chains below was sequenced from the same sample in a study of blood T cell repertoires in COVID-19. Some clones are missing from TCRdb's copy, which holds only in-frame ones; the method was immunoSEQ multiplex PCR. This repertoire shows 25,000 to 35,000 clones, roughly 80% found once; its top ten account for approximately 16%. Sequenced sample: peripheral blood. These receptors all come from a woman aged 55-75 years with acute or convalescent COVID-19.

This chain joins TRBV11-2 and TRBJ2-5; the D gene is possibly TRBD1 (5 bases). This CDR3 region has 15 residues. CDR1 SGHAT and CDR2 FQNNGV come from the germline V gene. V lost 1 base to trimming and J lost 4 bases, with 13 bases between them. The CDR3 loop is CASSLAQTVPETQYF. CDR3 DNA: TGTGCCAGCAGCTTAGCTCAGACAGTCCCAGAGACCCAGTACTTC. Full variable domain (rest looked up from reference TRBV11-2 and TRBJ2-5): EAGVAQSPRYKIIEKRQSVAFWCNPISGHATLYWYQQILGQGPKLLIQFQNNGVVDDSQLPKDRFSAERLKGVDSTLKIQPAKLEDSAVYLCASSLAQTVPETQYFGPGTRLLVL.

The CDR3 reads CASSEVYNEKLFF. CDR3 bases: TGTGCCAGCAGTGAGGTCTATAATGAAAAACTGTTTTTT. V and J are TRBV6-1 and TRBJ1-4, with unresolved D. The CDR3 is made up of 13 amino acids. V dropped 3 bases and J dropped 4 bases, with 6 bases sitting between them. Germline-derived CDR1 and CDR2 are MNHNS and SASEGT.

The chain recombines TRBV5-1 with TRBJ2-1, with 9 bases fitting TRBD2. The CDR3 has 15 amino acids. V lost 2 bases, J lost 4 bases, and 4 bases stayed unmatched. Germline V gene sequence: CDR1 SGHRS, CDR2 YFSETQ. Written as DNA, the CDR3 is TGCGCCAGCAGCTTCGGAGCGGGGGGATACAATGAGCAGTTCTTC. It yields the protein CASSFGAGGYNEQFF.

J is TRBJ1-2 and V is TRBV9; 7 nucleotides agree with TRBD1. Germline lookup yields CDR1 SGDLS and CDR2 YYNGEE. This CDR3 region has 14 residues. V lost 6 bases, J lost 3 bases, and 8 bases stayed unmatched. The CDR3 loop is CASTRTGDDYGYTF. The CDR3 nucleotides read TGTGCCAGCACCCGGACAGGAGACGACTATGGCTACACCTTC. Together with reference TRBV9 and TRBJ1-2, the CDR3 gives the full variable domain: DSGVTQTPKHLITATGQRVTLRCSPRSGDLSVYWYQQSLDQGLQFLIQYYNGEERAKGNILERFSAQQFPDLHSELNLSSLELGDSALYFCASTRTGDDYGYTFGSGTRLTVV.

Only a few counts were recorded for this clone. The CDR3: CASSTGVYEQYF. The CDR3 region has the DNA TGTGCCAGCAGTACAGGAGTCTACGAGCAGTACTTC. The chain carries TRBV7-9 and TRBJ2-7, with a possible D match to TRBD1 (5 bases). CDR1 is SEHNR and CDR2 is FQNEAQ in the germline V gene (reference sequence). The CDR3 consists of 12 residues. Trimming took off 6 bases at V and 3 bases at J, with 9 bases between the two ends.

The chain couples TRBV9 to TRBJ2-2; tentatively, D is TRBD2 (7 bases). The length of the CDR3 is 17 residues. CDR1 SGDLS and CDR2 YYNGEE come from the germline V gene. The germline V and J ends were trimmed by 5 bases and 7 bases, with 24 bases remaining between them. CDR3 sequence: CASSRPLPGGAGGELFF. The CDR3 DNA sequence: TGTGCCAGCAGTCGTCCCCTCCCTGGGGGGGCGGGCGGGGAGCTGTTTTTT.

The chain links TRBV7-2 to TRBJ1-2; D gene ambiguous. The CDR3 loop spans 14 amino acids. The V gene's germline CDR1 is SGHTA and CDR2 FQGNSA. Between the trimmed V and J ends, which lost 5 bases and 8 bases, there was a span of 18 bases. CDR3 loop: CASSPRTGTSGYTF. The CDR3 DNA sequence: TGTGCCAGCAGCCCTCGGACGGGTACTAGCGGCTACACCTTC. Using reference TRBV7-2 and TRBJ1-2 for the parts outside the CDR3, the full variable domain is GAGVSQSPSNKVTEKGKDVELRCDPISGHTALYWYRQSLGQGLEFLIYFQGNSAPDKSGLPSDRFSAERTGGSVSTLTIQRTQQEDSAVYLCASSPRTGTSGYTFGSGTRLTVV.

The chain links TRBV29-1 to TRBJ1-4, with D possibly matching TRBD1 (6 bases). The CDR3 covers 13 residues. Germline CDR1 and CDR2: SQVTM and ANQGSEA. V lost 2 bases, J lost 3 bases, and 7 bases lay in between. CDR3 sequence: CSVETGPNEKLFF. CDR3 in DNA: TGCAGCGTTGAAACAGGGCCTAATGAAAAACTGTTTTTT.

This clone has just one count. CDR3 loop: CASSVGAGPDTQYF. In nucleotides, the CDR3 is TGTGCCAGCAGCGTAGGTGCGGGCCCAGATACGCAGTATTTT. The rearrangement links TRBV9 to TRBJ2-3; perhaps TRBD2 as D (5 bases). Germline CDR1 reads SGDLS; CDR2 reads YYNGEE. Deletions cut 0 bases from V and 4 bases from J, with 9 bases between. The CDR3 covers 14 residues.

The rearrangement joins TRBV30 to TRBJ2-5, with a possible D match to TRBD1 (5 bases). Trimming shortened V by 2 bases and J by 4 bases, and 14 bases separated the two germline ends. The CDR3 spans 14 residues. CDR1 and CDR2 from the germline V gene are GTSNPN and SVGIG (reference sequence). For the CDR3, the DNA is TGTGCCTGGAGTACCCGCAGGGTAGCAGAGACCCAGTACTTC. This encodes CAWSTRRVAETQYF.